These 13 T cell receptor beta chains originate from one sample sequenced in a study of T cell responses to AZD1222 COVID-19 vaccine. Profiled with immunoSEQ multiplex PCR; TCRdb holds only in-frame clones, not every one. The sample shows 98,000 or so clones, over 85% of them seen only once. The source material was peripheral blood, sampled on day 0 of AZD1222 vaccination. The source of these receptors is an adult in good health.

This rearrangement joins TRBV30 to TRBJ2-7; tentatively, D is TRBD1 (6 bases). This CDR3 is 14 amino acids long. V gave up 6 bases and J gave up 0 bases, with 15 bases separating them. CDR1 GTSNPN and CDR2 SVGIG come from the germline V gene (reference sequence). The CDR3 DNA is TGTGCCTGCCTAAGAAGGGGGAGCTCCTACGAGCAGTACTTC. This encodes CACLRRGSSYEQYF.

The rearrangement joins TRBV3-1 (or the pseudogene TRBV3-2) to TRBJ2-5; 10 bases align to TRBD2. In germline, CDR1 is LGHDT, CDR2 YNNKEL (reference sequence). The V and J ends lost 8 bases and 0 bases, in that order; junction bases with no gene match: 6. CDR3 length: 15 residues. DNA of the CDR3: TGTGCCAGCGGAATCCTAGCGGGAGACCAAGAGACCCAGTACTTC. The encoded protein is CASGILAGDQETQYF.

The V and J genes are TRBV7-3 and TRBJ2-1; TRBD2 matches at 10 bases. CDR3 length equals 15 residues. Per the germline V gene, CDR1 is SGHTA and CDR2 is FQGTGA. V dropped 5 bases and J dropped 10; count of bases not matched to a gene: 11. This CDR3 reads CASSAAGGRLGEQFF. CDR3 DNA: TGTGCCAGCAGCGCAGCGGGAGGGCGGCTTGGGGAGCAGTTCTTC.

The chain links TRBV4-1 to TRBJ2-7; TRBD2 agrees at 8 bases. From germline, CDR1 is MGHRA and CDR2 YSYEKL. V lost 2 bases, J lost 0 bases, and 3 bases stayed unmatched. The CDR3 runs 15 residues. The CDR3 bases are TGCGCCAGCAGCCAAATCAGCGGGAGCTCCTACGAGCAGTACTTC. This codes for CASSQISGSSYEQYF.

The chain carries TRBV7-2 and TRBJ1-5; no firm D call. The CDR3 consists of 12 residues. Germline CDR1 is SGHTA and CDR2 is FQGNSA. The V end lost 2 bases, the J end lost 5 bases, and 4 bases lay between the germline ends. CDR3: CASSLFDQPQHF. The DNA for the CDR3 is TGTGCCAGCAGCTTATTTGATCAGCCCCAGCATTTT.

The chain combines TRBV3-1 (or the pseudogene TRBV3-2) with TRBJ1-4, with 8 bases that match TRBD1. CDR3 length equals 17 residues. Unmatched junction bases numbered 6, after V lost 3 bases and J lost 0 bases. Per germline, CDR1 LGHDT and CDR2 YNNKEL (reference sequence). This chain's CDR3 is CASSHRTGMSTNEKLFF. The CDR3 region has the DNA TGTGCCAGCAGCCACCGGACAGGGATGTCAACTAATGAAAAACTGTTTTTT.

This sequence joins TRBV11-2 and TRBJ1-1; D remains ambiguous. The CDR3 is 14 residues long. CDR1 and CDR2 (germline): SGHAT, FQNNGV. The ends were cut back, 1 base at V and 1 base at J, with 7 bases in the middle. The CDR3 reads CASSLGPRNTEAFF. As DNA, the CDR3 is TGTGCCAGCAGCTTAGGGCCAAGGAACACTGAAGCTTTCTTT. The full variable domain, rest sourced from reference TRBV11-2 and TRBJ1-1, is EAGVAQSPRYKIIEKRQSVAFWCNPISGHATLYWYQQILGQGPKLLIQFQNNGVVDDSQLPKDRFSAERLKGVDSTLKIQPAKLEDSAVYLCASSLGPRNTEAFFGQGTRLTVV.

This clone was detected only once. The genes are TRBV7-8 and TRBJ2-5; TRBD2 agrees at 7 bases. The germline CDR1 and CDR2 sequences are SGHVS and FQNEAQ. Trimming cost V 5 bases and J 4 bases; bases outside gene matches: 16. The CDR3 totals 17 residues. CDR3 protein: CASSPTRAGLPGETQYF. The DNA of the CDR3 is TGTGCCAGCAGCCCCACTAGAGCGGGACTCCCGGGAGAGACCCAGTACTTC.

In regard to this clone: Other DNA sequences within the sample encode an identical CDR3. The chain is built from TRBV6-1 and TRBJ2-7, with 8 bases matching TRBD1. Germline lookup yields CDR1 MNHNS and CDR2 SASEGT. V lost 0 bases to trimming and J lost 4 bases; unmatched junction nucleotides: 5. This CDR3 region has 15 residues. The CDR3 DNA reads as TGTGCCAGCAGTGAAGCGGGGACAGGTGGATACGAGCAGTACTTC. Protein: CASSEAGTGGYEQYF.

The J gene is TRBJ1-2, the V gene TRBV3-1 (or the pseudogene TRBV3-2); D perhaps matches TRBD1 (6 bases). The CDR3 covers 15 residues. Germline V gene lookup returns CDR1 LGHDT and CDR2 YNNKEL (reference sequence). The V and J ends lost 4 bases and 3 bases respectively, with 15 bases between them. Written as DNA, the CDR3 is TGTGCCAGCAGCCCCCTTGGGGGGGCAGACTATGGCTACACCTTC. Its translation: CASSPLGGADYGYTF.

The J gene is TRBJ1-1, the V gene TRBV5-1; tentative D call: TRBD1 (6 bases). The CDR3 spans 16 residues. Germline assignment: CDR1 SGHRS and CDR2 YFSETQ. The germline V and J ends were trimmed by 4 bases and 1 base, with 17 bases remaining between them. The CDR3 spells CASSTGGTRGNTEAFF. CDR3 DNA sequence: TGCGCCAGCAGCACGGGCGGGACAAGGGGGAACACTGAAGCTTTCTTT.

This chain links TRBV19 with TRBJ2-1; no clear D gene. Trimming left V 2 bases short and J 7 bases short, with 15 bases between. This CDR3 contains 15 residues. CDR1 LNHDA and CDR2 SQIVND come from the germline V gene (reference sequence). The CDR3 loop reads CASSISGITKNEQFF. As DNA, the CDR3 is TGTGCCAGTAGTATAAGTGGGATAACTAAAAATGAGCAGTTCTTC.

The chain links TRBV19 to TRBJ2-3; D possibly corresponds to TRBD1 (5 bases). The CDR3 totals 14 residues. The V gene's germline CDR1 is LNHDA and CDR2 SQIVND (reference sequence). This chain's CDR3 is CAPVRGYPTDTQYF. DNA for the CDR3: TGTGCTCCCGTTAGGGGCTACCCCACAGATACGCAGTATTTT.